The next 30 T cell receptor beta chains were all read from a single sample in a study of early T cells in non-severe SARS-CoV-2 infection. MiXCR was run by TCRdb on the 5' RACE reads, yielding one entry per CDR3 protein. The table lists about 48,000 distinct CDR3 sequences, 5% to 5.5% of them singletons. Here the sequenced sample was whole blood, taken at baseline. These TCRs come from an adult who was a healthcare worker with PCR-confirmed SARS-CoV-2 infection or an uninfected control (not recorded which).

This clonotype has more than one count but fewer than ten. The V call is TRBV19, the J call TRBJ1-2; D is ambiguous. In germline, CDR1 is LNHDA, CDR2 SQIVND (reference sequence). The CDR3 is 15 amino acids. V lost 0 bases to trimming and J lost 8 bases, with 16 bases between them. CDR3 residues: CASSIDSTILRGYTF. DNA of the CDR3: TGTGCCAGTAGTATAGACTCAACTATCCTGCGAGGCTACACCTTC.

This clonotype was observed many times. The rearrangement joins TRBV7-9 to TRBJ1-1; D is possibly TRBD1 (6 bases). V gave up 0 bases and J gave up 7 bases, with 9 bases separating them. CDR1 and CDR2 (germline): SEHNR, FQNEAQ (reference sequence). This CDR3 is built from 13 residues. This CDR3 reads CASSLADRYEAFF. CDR3 nucleotide sequence: TGTGCCAGCAGCTTAGCCGACAGGTATGAAGCTTTCTTT. Combining the CDR3 with reference TRBV7-9 and TRBJ1-1 gives the whole variable domain DTGVSQNPRHKITKRGQNVTFRCDPISEHNRLYWYRQTLGQGPEFLTYFQNEAQLEKSRLLSDRFSAERPKGSFSTLEIQRTEQGDSAMYLCASSLADRYEAFFGQGTRLTVV.

This clonotype was picked up a small number of times. V usage is TRBV7-8 and J usage is TRBJ2-7; D gene uncertain. Germline loops: CDR1 SGHVS, CDR2 FQNEAQ. The CDR3 totals 12 residues. V was clipped by 3 bases and J by 5 bases, with 8 bases between them. CDR3 in amino acids: CASSLARNEQYF. CDR3 coding DNA: TGTGCCAGCAGCTTGGCCAGGAACGAGCAGTACTTC. The full variable domain, with the rest looked up from reference TRBV7-8 and TRBJ2-7, is GAGVSQSPRYKVAKRGQDVALRCDPISGHVSLFWYQQALGQGPEFLTYFQNEAQLDKSGLPSDRFFAERPEGSVSTLKIQRTQQEDSAVYLCASSLARNEQYFGPGTRLTVT.

This clonotype was counted at least ten times. The chain has TRBV18 and TRBJ2-1, with 8 bases fitting TRBD1. CDR1 is KGHSH, CDR2 LQKENI, per germline. J lost 2 bases, V lost 3 bases, and 6 bases had no gene match. The CDR3 runs 16 residues. CDR3 residues: CASSPFETGAYNEQFF. DNA of the CDR3: TGTGCCAGCTCACCCTTCGAGACAGGGGCCTACAATGAGCAGTTCTTC.

This clonotype came up a few times. This chain joins TRBV30 and TRBJ2-2, with D unresolved. This CDR3 comprises 12 residues. Trimming took 2 bases from V and 3 from J, leaving 4 bases between them. The V gene's germline CDR1 is GTSNPN and CDR2 SVGIG (reference sequence). CDR3 amino acids: CAWSRYTGELFF. CDR3 in DNA: TGTGCCTGGAGTCGTTACACCGGGGAGCTGTTTTTT. Filled out from reference TRBV30 and TRBJ2-2, the complete variable domain reads SQTIHQWPATLVQPVGSPLSLECTVEGTSNPNLYWYRQAAGRGLQLLFYSVGIGQISSEVPQNLSASRPQDRQFILSSKKLLLSDSGFYLCAWSRYTGELFFGEGSRLTVL.

This clonotype has ten or more counts. This rearrangement joins TRBV12-3 or TRBV12-4 to TRBJ2-6; 8 nucleotides agree with TRBD1. J was trimmed by 2 bases and V by 6 bases; bases with no gene match: 3. The CDR3 covers 15 residues. CDR3 coding DNA: TGTGCCAGCAGCACGACAGGGGCTGGGGCCAACGTCCTGACTTTC. It yields the protein CASSTTGAGANVLTF.

This clonotype was picked up many times. The rearrangement links TRBV5-1 to TRBJ2-1; D unresolved. Germline V gene data show CDR1 as SGHRS and CDR2 as YFSETQ. V gave up 2 bases and J gave up 7 bases, with 16 bases separating them. This CDR3 has 15 amino acids. DNA of the CDR3: TGCGCCAGCAGCTTTTCCTCCCGAGGTGATAATGAGCAGTTCTTC. Protein: CASSFSSRGDNEQFF.

The chain combines TRBV6-1 with TRBJ1-5; the D is unclear. There are 15 residues in the CDR3. V shed 2 bases and J shed 5 bases, with 13 bases lying between them. Germline V gives CDR1 MNHNS, CDR2 SASEGT. The CDR3 DNA reads TGTGCCAGCAGTGAACCCGGGAGGGTCCATCAGCCCCAGCATTTT. It is translated as CASSEPGRVHQPQHF.

The rearrangement uses TRBV3-1 and TRBJ2-3, with D maybe TRBD2 (6 bases). Germline-derived CDR1 and CDR2 are LGHDT and YNNKEL (reference sequence). The CDR3 loop spans 14 amino acids. V was shortened by 1 base and J by 4 bases, with 9 bases between the two germline ends. CDR3 nucleotides: TGTGCCAGCAGCCAAGGCAGGGAGGCAGATACGCAGTATTTT. Translation: CASSQGREADTQYF.

This clonotype was seen repeatedly, ten times or more. V usage is TRBV30 and J usage is TRBJ2-3; 8 bases fit TRBD2. The germline gives CDR1 GTSNPN, CDR2 SVGIG (reference sequence). CDR3 length: 13 residues. J lost 3 bases, V lost 4 bases, and 3 bases had no gene match. CDR3 region: CAWTQRETDTQYF. The CDR3 bases are TGTGCCTGGACCCAGCGGGAGACAGATACGCAGTATTTT.

This clonotype was counted ten times or more. The chain uses TRBV30 and TRBJ1-6; D unclear. Per the germline V gene, CDR1 is GTSNPN and CDR2 is SVGIG (reference sequence). This CDR3 is 15 amino acids long. Trimming removed 2 bases at V and 9 bases at J, with 17 bases between. CDR3 region: CAWSRTVRGGSPLHF. The CDR3 DNA is TGTGCCTGGAGTCGAACGGTCCGCGGTGGTTCACCCCTCCACTTT.

This clonotype was recorded a few times. The chain uses TRBV6-1 and TRBJ2-3; D possibly matches TRBD1 or TRBD2 (6 bases each). The CDR3 sequence is 14 residues long. Per germline, CDR1 MNHNS and CDR2 SASEGT. V lost 3 bases, J lost 6 bases, and 13 bases lay in between. The CDR3 spells CASSESRGRDTQYF. Written as DNA, the CDR3 is TGTGCCAGCAGTGAGTCTCGGGGGCGGGATACGCAGTATTTT.

This clonotype occurred many times. This rearrangement joins TRBV20-1 to TRBJ2-6, with no clear D. The germline V gene encodes CDR1 DFQATT and CDR2 SNEGSKA (reference sequence). V was cut by 3 bases and J by 0 bases, with 12 bases left in between. The CDR3 consists of 16 residues. The DNA for the CDR3 is TGCAGTGCTAGTCCACGGATACACTCTGGGGCCAACGTCCTGACTTTC. This sequence encodes CSASPRIHSGANVLTF.

This rearrangement joins TRBV29-1 to TRBJ2-3; 7 nucleotides agree with TRBD1. Germline CDR1 and CDR2: SQVTM and ANQGSEA. This CDR3 is 12 amino acids long. V gave up 7 bases and J gave up 2 bases; unmatched junction bases: 3. CDR3 sequence: CSATGVTDTQYF. CDR3 coding DNA: TGCAGCGCTACAGGGGTCACAGATACGCAGTATTTT.

This clonotype was seen ten or more times. The chain employs TRBV7-9 and TRBJ2-7; TRBD1 matches at 9 bases. After removal of 3 bases from V and 6 bases from J, the junction contained 3 bases not matched to a gene. This CDR3 has 13 amino acids. Germline CDR1 reads SEHNR; CDR2 reads FQNEAQ (reference sequence). Here the CDR3 DNA reads TGTGCCAGCAGCTTGGGGACAGGGTTCGAGCAGTACTTC. Residues: CASSLGTGFEQYF.

Many counts were recorded for this clonotype. The chain's CDR3 is CASSPPGEYSYNEQFF. CDR3 DNA: TGTGCCAGCAGCCCGCCCGGTGAATATTCCTACAATGAGCAGTTCTTC. This sequence joins TRBV7-3 and TRBJ2-1; the D is unclear. Germline V gene lookup returns CDR1 SGHTA and CDR2 FQGTGA. Trimming took 5 bases from V and 1 from J, leaving 15 bases between them. This CDR3 is built from 16 residues.

CDR3 amino acids: CASTRGTGNTIYF. Written as DNA, the CDR3 is TGCGCCAGCACGCGGGGGACTGGAAACACCATATATTTT. The rearrangement links TRBV5-1 to TRBJ1-3; maybe TRBD1 (5 bases). From germline, CDR1 is SGHRS and CDR2 YFSETQ. The CDR3 is 13 residues long. Trimming shortened V by 6 bases and J by 2 bases, and 9 bases separated the two germline ends.

A remark on this clonotype: Just one base apart from a much larger clone, this may be a read error. This is likely a read error, given that the CDR3 carries no conserved phenylalanine or tryptophan at its end. The chain has TRBV7-2 and TRBJ2-2, with a tentative D call TRBD2 (6 bases). This CDR3 is built from 14 residues. CDR1 and CDR2 from the germline V gene are SGHTA and FQGNSA. Trimming took off 4 bases at V and 4 bases at J, with 10 bases between the two ends. The chain's CDR3 is CASSSEGTTGELFL. Here the CDR3 DNA reads TGTGCCAGCAGCTCGGAGGGGACCACCGGGGAGCTGTTTCTT.

This clonotype came up a few times. The chain couples TRBV6-2 or TRBV6-3 to TRBJ2-3; D is uncertain. V lost 0 bases to trimming and J lost 10 bases, with 26 bases between them. Germline V CDR1 and CDR2: MNHEY, SVGEGT. The CDR3 contains 18 residues. CDR3 DNA: TGTGCCAGCAGTTACTCGGGCCGAACCTACCATTGGCCCATTGCGCAGTATTTT. Translated, it gives CASSYSGRTYHWPIAQYF.

Notes on this clonotype: A much larger clone lies one base from this, so it may be a read error. V gene TRBV25-1 combines with J gene TRBJ2-5; 9 nucleotides agree with TRBD1. Germline V gene lookup returns CDR1 MGHDK and CDR2 SYGVNS. The CDR3 consists of 14 residues. The CDR3: CTNPPRQGGETQYF. CDR3 nucleotide sequence: TGTACCAACCCACCCCGACAGGGGGGGGAGACCCAGTACTTC.

There are many counts of this clonotype. This chain connects TRBV28 to TRBJ2-7, with D perhaps matching TRBD1 or TRBD2 (5 bases each). The CDR3 has 15 residues. Germline V CDR1 and CDR2: MDHEN, SYDVKM. The V and J ends lost 4 bases and 0 bases respectively, with 13 bases between them. The CDR3 here is CASSWDPRSSYEQYF. The CDR3 coding sequence is TGTGCCAGCAGTTGGGACCCCCGCAGCTCCTACGAGCAGTACTTC.

This clonotype has a count of ten or more. The rearrangement uses TRBV20-1 and TRBJ2-5; TRBD1 is a possible D gene (6 bases). This CDR3 region has 13 residues. Germline CDR1 and CDR2: DFQATT and SNEGSKA (reference sequence). V was trimmed by 2 bases and J by 5 bases, leaving 12 bases between them. CDR3 residues: CSARPGAGETQYF. Here the CDR3 DNA reads TGCAGTGCTAGACCAGGGGCCGGGGAGACCCAGTACTTC.

Remarks on this clonotype: It may be a read error: a sequence one base away is much more abundant. The conserved closing phenylalanine or tryptophan is absent in this CDR3, likely reflecting a read error. The rearrangement links TRBV12-3 or TRBV12-4 to TRBJ1-5; D unclear. The CDR3 covers 14 residues. Trimming left V 6 bases short and J 2 bases short, with 11 bases between. CDR3 amino acids: CASSSRVGNQPQHS. CDR3 nucleotide sequence: TGTGCCAGCAGCTCAAGGGTAGGCAATCAGCCCCAGCATTCT.

This clonotype occurred many times. The gene calls are TRBV12-3 or TRBV12-4 and TRBJ2-1; D is undetermined. CDR3 length: 15 amino acids. V was shortened by 1 base and J by 4 bases, with 11 bases between the two germline ends. Written as DNA, the CDR3 is TGTGCCAGCAGTTTAGGGACCATGACGTACAATGAGCAGTTCTTC. Protein product: CASSLGTMTYNEQFF.

This clonotype was observed at least ten times. The chain employs TRBV19 and TRBJ2-7; 10 bases fit TRBD1. The CDR3 runs 16 residues. Losses at the gene ends were 3 bases for V and 7 bases for J; bases not matched to a gene: 12. CDR1 is LNHDA, CDR2 SQIVND, per germline (reference sequence). The DNA for the CDR3 is TGTGCCAGTAGTATTTTCCCGGGACAGGGGCTGGAGGAGCAGTACTTC. Protein product: CASSIFPGQGLEEQYF.

This clonotype was seen ten or more times. In DNA form, the CDR3 reads TGCGCCAGCAGCTTTGGACAGGGCACAGATACGCAGTATTTT. Protein: CASSFGQGTDTQYF. J is TRBJ2-3 and V is TRBV5-1, with 7 bases fitting TRBD1. This CDR3 is 14 amino acids long. Germline CDR1 SGHRS, CDR2 YFSETQ. V dropped 2 bases and J dropped 1; count of bases not matched to a gene: 1.

This clonotype came up many times. This chain links TRBV3-1 with TRBJ2-2; 9 bases map to TRBD2. The ends lost 2 bases at V and 8 bases at J; junction bases unmatched: 9. CDR3 size: 16 residues. Germline CDR1 is LGHDT and CDR2 is YNNKEL (reference sequence). The CDR3 nucleotides read TGTGCCAGCAGCCAATCTTTCGCTAGCGGGATTGGGGAGCTGTTTTTT. It codes for CASSQSFASGIGELFF.

This clonotype was recorded at least ten times. The V gene is TRBV15, the J gene TRBJ2-7; TRBD1 might be the D (7 bases). Germline-derived CDR1 and CDR2 are LNHNV and YYDKDF (reference sequence). Between the trimmed V and J ends, which lost 6 bases and 4 bases, there was a span of 16 bases. This CDR3 is built from 14 residues. CDR3 in amino acids: CATRMFRGAYEQYF. DNA of the CDR3: TGTGCCACCAGGATGTTCAGGGGGGCTTACGAGCAGTACTTC.

This clonotype was found a few times. The J gene is TRBJ2-5, the V gene TRBV7-2; 8 bases agree with TRBD1. The CDR3 loop spans 15 amino acids. Germline CDR1 SGHTA, CDR2 FQGNSA. With V trimmed by 3 bases and J by 5 bases, 8 bases remained unmatched. The CDR3 DNA reads TGTGCCAGCAGCTTTTTCGGCAGGGGGCGTGAGACCCAGTACTTC. This gives the protein CASSFFGRGRETQYF.

This clonotype was observed a handful of times. V and J are TRBV28 and TRBJ2-7; no clear D. CDR3 size: 15 residues. Germline CDR1 reads MDHEN; CDR2 reads SYDVKM. Trimming pared 3 bases from V and 5 bases from J, leaving 17 bases between. The CDR3 protein is CASSFVGIPSNEQYF. The CDR3, as DNA: TGTGCCAGCAGTTTCGTGGGGATACCGAGTAACGAGCAGTACTTC.